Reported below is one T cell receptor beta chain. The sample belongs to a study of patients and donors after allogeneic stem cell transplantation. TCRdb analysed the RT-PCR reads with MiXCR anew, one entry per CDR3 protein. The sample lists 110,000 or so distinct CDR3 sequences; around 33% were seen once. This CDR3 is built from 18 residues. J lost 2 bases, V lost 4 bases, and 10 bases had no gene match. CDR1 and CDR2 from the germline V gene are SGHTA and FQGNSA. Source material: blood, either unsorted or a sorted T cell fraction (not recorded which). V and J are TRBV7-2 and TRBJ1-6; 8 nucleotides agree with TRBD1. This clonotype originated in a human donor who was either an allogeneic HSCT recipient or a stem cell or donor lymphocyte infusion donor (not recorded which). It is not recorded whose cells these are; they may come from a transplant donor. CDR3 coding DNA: TGTGCCAGCAGCTCGGGACAGGCAATCTACCCCTATAATTCACCCCTCCACTTT. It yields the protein CASSSGQAIYPYNSPLHF.